A selection of T cell receptor beta chains follows, all from one sample in a study of T cell responses to AZD1222 COVID-19 vaccine. Produced via immunoSEQ multiplex PCR; TCRdb's table is partial and in-frame only. This table has more than 150,000 clones, more than 75% appearing once. Sequencing used peripheral blood, obtained 28 days after the second AZD1222 dose. The receptors were sampled from an adult who received the AZD1222 COVID-19 vaccine. The CDR3 runs from the conserved cysteine through the conserved F or W. A D gene is named only where the DNA matches it firmly. The size field is filled for only some rows; it gives once, few, many or a size class.

clone_size	d_call	v_call	j_call	cdr3_aa	cdr3_nt
.	TRBD1	TRBV29-1	TRBJ1-1	CSVERTGGFDAFF	TGCAGCGTTGAACGGACAGGGGGCTTCGACGCTTTCTTT
few	.	TRBV4-3	TRBJ2-5	CASSQDLQVETQYF	TGCGCCAGCAGCCAAGATTTGCAGGTGGAGACCCAGTACTTC
.	.	TRBV27	TRBJ1-1	CASSLSPWANTEAFF	TGTGCCAGCAGTTTAAGCCCTTGGGCGAACACTGAAGCTTTCTTT
.	.	TRBV10-3	TRBJ2-3	CAIRGEPSTDTQYF	TGTGCCATCAGAGGGGAACCCTCCACAGATACGCAGTATTTT
.	.	TRBV28	TRBJ1-2	CASSLQGSYGYTF	TGTGCCAGCAGTTTACAGGGGAGCTATGGCTACACCTTC
.	TRBD1	TRBV3-1/TRBV3-2	TRBJ1-2	CASSQDLVTGGRYTF	TGTGCCAGCAGCCAAGATCTAGTGACAGGGGGACGCTACACCTTC
.	.	TRBV18	TRBJ1-1	CASSPESAAAFF	TGTGCCAGCTCACCGGAGTCGGCGGCAGCTTTCTTT
.	.	TRBV27	TRBJ1-2	CASSFSDSYGYTF	TGTGCCAGCAGTTTTTCCGACAGCTATGGCTACACCTTC
.	TRBD1	TRBV27	TRBJ2-2	CASSPRIRDRGVTGELFF	TGTGCCAGCAGCCCAAGAATCCGGGACAGGGGCGTTACCGGGGAGCTGTTTTTT
.	.	TRBV19	TRBJ2-1	CASSLMALGRYNEQFF	TGTGCCAGTAGTCTCATGGCCCTAGGGCGATACAATGAGCAGTTCTTC
.	.	TRBV7-9	TRBJ1-1	CASSSLGYTEAFF	TGTGCCAGCAGCTCCCTCGGTTACACTGAAGCTTTCTTT
.	.	TRBV27	TRBJ1-2	CASSLSRTVNYGYTF	TGTGCCAGCAGTTTATCCAGGACTGTCAACTATGGCTACACCTTC
.	.	TRBV7-3	TRBJ1-1	CASSPTRLGEYTEAFF	TGTGCCAGCAGCCCAACACGCTTGGGGGAATACACTGAAGCTTTCTTT